The clone carrying this T cell receptor (beta chain) was found a few times. Per germline, CDR1 SGHTA and CDR2 FQGNSA. CDR3 length: 14 amino acids. The V and J ends lost 0 bases and 5 bases respectively, with 10 bases between them. This specimen belongs to a study of memory CD4+ T cells and cytomegalovirus serostatus. Single viable CD3+CD4+CD8-CD45RO+ cells were sorted as the memory CD4+ T cells. Profiling relied on immunoSEQ multiplex PCR, and the TCRdb table lists in-frame clones only, not all of them. The sample has fewer than 50,000 clones, roughly three quarters seen once. The chain has TRBV7-2 and TRBJ1-1, with a tentative D call TRBD1 (6 bases). The receptor was derived from an adult in good health and CMV-seronegative. The source material was memory CD4+ T cells from blood. This CDR3 is CASSLAGGGTEAFF. The CDR3 coding sequence is TGTGCCAGCAGCTTAGCGGGGGGCGGAACTGAAGCTTTCTTT. Looking up the rest from reference TRBV7-2 and TRBJ1-1 gives the full variable domain: GAGVSQSPSNKVTEKGKDVELRCDPISGHTALYWYRQSLGQGLEFLIYFQGNSAPDKSGLPSDRFSAERTGGSVSTLTIQRTQQEDSAVYLCASSLAGGGTEAFFGQGTRLTVV.